Following are 15 T cell receptor beta chains from one sample sequenced in a study of T cell repertoires in cytomegalovirus infection (dated by TCRdb to the late 2010s). Sequencing was carried out with an Illumina HiSeq 1500. TCRdb trimmed public reads at Q25 via fastp, called clones via MiXCR and kept in-frame beta chains. For every CDR3 protein sequence, its rows merge into one entry that carries the most common genes and DNA. For this sample the table gives roughly 500,000 distinct CDR3 sequences, of which about 33% were detected only once. The ten largest clones capture around a sixth of the sample. The sample's treatment or condition label, in plain terms: in vitro stimulation with specific CMV peptide epitopes to enrich CMV-specific T cells. These TCRs' antigens remain unknown. The input for sequencing was cultured PBMCs, taken from culture after CMV antigen stimulation. Source of these receptors: a human donor in good health (CMV status not recorded). Some clones in this sample may be carry-over from other donors' samples.

Concerning this clonotype: One end of the junction varies from germline; a read error may be responsible. This chain uses TRBV7-2 with TRBJ2-5; 9 nucleotides match TRBD2. CDR3 length: 13 residues. Per germline, CDR1 SGHTA and CDR2 FQGNSA. The CDR3 coding sequence is TGTGCCAGCAGCTTAGGCGGGACTAGCCCGTTGCACTTC. The encoded protein is CASSLGGTSPLHF.

This clonotype was seen repeatedly, ten times or more. The chain couples TRBV7-2 to TRBJ1-1; D ambiguous. V lost 1 base, J lost 0 bases, and 12 bases lay in between. This CDR3 region has 16 residues. Germline CDR1 SGHTA, CDR2 FQGNSA. CDR3 amino acids: CASSLVVGIVNTEAFF. The CDR3 DNA is TGTGCCAGCAGCTTAGTCGTAGGCATCGTGAACACTGAAGCTTTCTTT.

This clonotype was observed a handful of times. This chain uses TRBV7-8 with TRBJ2-7; no clear D. This CDR3 comprises 13 residues. V lost 6 bases and J lost 3, with 12 bases in between. Per germline, CDR1 SGHVS and CDR2 FQNEAQ. The CDR3 DNA is TGTGCCAGCAGAGCTACCTCGGGCTACGAGCAGTACTTC. Its translation is CASRATSGYEQYF. Filled out from reference TRBV7-8 and TRBJ2-7, the complete variable domain reads GAGVSQSPRYKVAKRGQDVALRCDPISGHVSLFWYQQALGQGPEFLTYFQNEAQLDKSGLPSDRFFAERPEGSVSTLKIQRTQQEDSAVYLCASRATSGYEQYFGPGTRLTVT.

This rearrangement joins TRBV6-6 to TRBJ1-1; D gene uncertain. The CDR3 sequence is 12 residues long. Trimming pared 4 bases from V and 5 bases from J, leaving 8 bases between. Germline CDR1 MNHNY, CDR2 SVGAGI (reference sequence). CDR3 in DNA: TGTGCCAGCAGTTGGGAAGGGACTGAAGCTTTCTTT. Protein product: CASSWEGTEAFF.

The V gene is TRBV11-2, the J gene TRBJ1-6; no clear D gene. The CDR3 is 14 residues long. The germline V gene has CDR1 SGHAT and CDR2 FQNNGV. V lost 5 bases, J lost 8 bases, and 13 bases lay in between. The CDR3 reads CASSKGIGDSPLHF. The CDR3 region has the DNA TGTGCCAGCAGCAAAGGAATTGGAGATTCACCCCTCCACTTT.

This clonotype was recorded a few times. For the CDR3, the DNA is TGTGCCAGCAGTTCTAGCGGGAGGGGCACAGATACGCAGTATTTT. Its protein product is CASSSSGRGTDTQYF. This sequence joins TRBV27 and TRBJ2-3; 12 bases are shared with TRBD2. This CDR3 is built from 15 residues. CDR1 and CDR2 (germline): MNHEY, SMNVEV (reference sequence). V gave up 4 bases and J gave up 1 base; unmatched junction bases: 0.

The V gene is TRBV29-1, the J gene TRBJ2-3, with a weak D call TRBD2 (6 bases). This CDR3 has 13 residues. Trimming stripped 5 bases from V and 4 bases from J, with 13 bases between. CDR1 is SQVTM, CDR2 ANQGSEA, per germline. The CDR3 DNA is TGCAGCGTTAAACAGCGGGTGGCAGATACGCAGTATTTT. Its translation is CSVKQRVADTQYF.

Only a few counts were recorded for this clonotype. V usage is TRBV7-6 and J usage is TRBJ1-1; D is uncertain. The ends were cut back, 5 bases at V and 4 bases at J, with 14 bases in the middle. CDR1 and CDR2 (germline): SGHVS, FNYEAQ. The CDR3 covers 14 residues. CDR3 sequence reads: CASSPHPWGTEAFF. DNA of the CDR3: TGTGCCAGCAGCCCCCACCCTTGGGGCACTGAAGCTTTCTTT.

This clonotype was seen a few times. V is TRBV9 and J is TRBJ1-3, with D perhaps matching TRBD1 (5 bases). Between the trimmed V and J ends, which lost 6 bases and 3 bases, there was a span of 13 bases. The CDR3 is 14 residues long. Per the germline V gene, CDR1 is SGDLS and CDR2 is YYNGEE. The DNA of the CDR3 is TGTGCCAGCACCTCGGGGGGATATGGAAACACCATATATTTT. Translated, it gives CASTSGGYGNTIYF.

This clonotype was seen repeatedly, ten times or more. V and J are TRBV7-6 and TRBJ1-1, with D possibly matching TRBD1 (6 bases). Germline loops: CDR1 SGHVS, CDR2 FNYEAQ. The CDR3 contains 15 residues. Trimming stripped 0 bases from V and 4 bases from J, with 12 bases between. For the CDR3, the DNA is TGTGCCAGCAGCTTAGCCGGGGGCGCAGGCACTGAAGCTTTCTTT. Translated, it gives CASSLAGGAGTEAFF.

This clonotype was detected only a few times. The chain recombines TRBV7-8 with TRBJ2-2, with unresolved D. CDR3 length equals 12 residues. V was clipped by 5 bases and J by 7 bases, with 8 bases between them. Germline V CDR1 and CDR2: SGHVS, FQNEAQ. This chain's CDR3 is CASSPSHGELFF. CDR3 sequence (DNA): TGTGCCAGCAGCCCGTCCCACGGGGAGCTGTTTTTT. The full variable domain, rest sourced from reference TRBV7-8 and TRBJ2-2, is GAGVSQSPRYKVAKRGQDVALRCDPISGHVSLFWYQQALGQGPEFLTYFQNEAQLDKSGLPSDRFFAERPEGSVSTLKIQRTQQEDSAVYLCASSPSHGELFFGEGSRLTVL.

The chain carries TRBV6-2 or TRBV6-3 and TRBJ2-1; possible D gene TRBD2, 6 bases. CDR3 length: 12 amino acids. V dropped 4 bases and J dropped 7 bases, with 8 bases sitting between them. Germline CDR1 MNHEY, CDR2 SVGEGT. CDR3 DNA sequence: TGTGCCAGCAGTTCCGGGACTAATGAGCAGTTCTTC. Amino acid sequence: CASSSGTNEQFF.

V is TRBV5-1 and J is TRBJ1-3, with no clear D. V lost 0 bases, J lost 4 bases, and 14 bases lay in between. Germline CDR1 SGHRS, CDR2 YFSETQ. The CDR3 has 16 amino acids. The CDR3: CASSLVAGLGGNTIYF. In DNA form, the CDR3 reads TGCGCCAGCAGCTTGGTTGCAGGCCTGGGAGGAAACACCATATATTTT.

This clonotype is a singleton in its sample. J is TRBJ2-2 and V is TRBV4-3; TRBD1 agrees at 12 bases. Germline assignment: CDR1 LGHNA and CDR2 YSLEER. The CDR3 length is 17 residues. The V gene end was trimmed by 3 bases and the J gene end by 6 bases; junction bases not matched to a gene: 8. The DNA of the CDR3 is TGCGCCAGCAGCCAGGACCGGGGGACAGGGGGCCCCGGGGAGCTGTTTTTT. Its protein product is CASSQDRGTGGPGELFF.

In this sample, this clonotype turned up once. V and J are TRBV5-6 and TRBJ2-7, with D unclear. Trimming removed 4 bases at V and 8 bases at J, with 10 bases between. Germline-derived CDR1 and CDR2 are SGHDT and YYEEEE. The CDR3 has 11 amino acids. CDR3 DNA sequence: TGTGCCAGCAGCGATCTAGACAAGCAGTACTTC. Its protein product is CASSDLDKQYF.